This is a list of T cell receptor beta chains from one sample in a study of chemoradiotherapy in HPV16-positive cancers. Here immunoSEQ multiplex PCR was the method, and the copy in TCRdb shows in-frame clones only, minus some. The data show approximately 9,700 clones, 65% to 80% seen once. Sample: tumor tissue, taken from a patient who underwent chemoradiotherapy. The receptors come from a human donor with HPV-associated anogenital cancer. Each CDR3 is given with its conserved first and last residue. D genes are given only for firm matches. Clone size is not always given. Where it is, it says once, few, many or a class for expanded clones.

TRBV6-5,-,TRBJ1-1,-,TGTGCCAGCAGAAAAACAGGGAACACTGAAGCTTTCTTT,CASRKTGNTEAFF
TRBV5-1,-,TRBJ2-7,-,TGCGCCAGCAGCCCCAAAGGGGGGGCGCAGGAGCAGTACTTC,CASSPKGGAQEQYF
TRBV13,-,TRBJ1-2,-,TGTGCCAGCAGCTCGCGGACATTCGGTGGGGTGAATGGCTACACCTTC,CASSSRTFGGVNGYTF
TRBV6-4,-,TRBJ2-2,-,TGTGCCAGCAGTGACCGACAGGCGACCGGGGAGCTGTTTTTT,CASSDRQATGELFF
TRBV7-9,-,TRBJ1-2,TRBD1,TGTGCCAGCAGCTGGGACAGTAACTATGGCTACACCTTC,CASSWDSNYGYTF
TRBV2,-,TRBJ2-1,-,TGTGCCAGCACTCGGGACCCCATAAGTCATGAGCAGTTCTTC,CASTRDPISHEQFF
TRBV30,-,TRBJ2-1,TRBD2,TGTGCCAGCAGCCCCGGGACTAGCGGGCCGAAGCAGTTCTTC,CASSPGTSGPKQFF
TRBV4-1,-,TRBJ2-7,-,TGCGCCAGCAGCCAAGGGTTTCCCACTAGCTCCTACGAGCAGTACTTC,CASSQGFPTSSYEQYF
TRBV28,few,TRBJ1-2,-,TGTGCCAGCAGTTTATCGGCCAGGGGCTATGGCTACACCTTC,CASSLSARGYGYTF
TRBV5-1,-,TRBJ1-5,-,TGCGCCAGCAGCTTCATCGGGGGCGATCAGCCCCAGCATTTT,CASSFIGGDQPQHF
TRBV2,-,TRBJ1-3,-,TGTGCCAGCAGTGAATCCAGACTTGGCTCTGGAAACACCATATATTTT,CASSESRLGSGNTIYF
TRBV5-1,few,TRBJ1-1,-,TGCGCCAGCAGCTTGGATGCAGGGAACACTGAAGCTTTCTTT,CASSLDAGNTEAFF
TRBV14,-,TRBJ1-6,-,TGTGCCAGCAGCCAGGACAGAAATTCACCCCTCCACTTT,CASSQDRNSPLHF
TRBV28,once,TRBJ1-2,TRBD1,TGTGCCAGCAGTTCCGACCTCAGGGGGCTCGATGGCTACACCTTC,CASSSDLRGLDGYTF
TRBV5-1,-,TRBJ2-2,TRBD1,TGCGCCAGCAGCCAGACAGGGGCCAACACCGGGGAGCTGTTTTTT,CASSQTGANTGELFF
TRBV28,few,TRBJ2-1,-,TGTGCCAGCAGTCCACTGATGGGGCTTCTCCATTCCTACAATGAGCAGTTCTTC,CASSPLMGLLHSYNEQFF
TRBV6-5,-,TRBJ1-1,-,TGTGCCAGCAGTTACAGGCAGGCTGGGGGGTTGACTGAAGCTTTCTTT,CASSYRQAGGLTEAFF
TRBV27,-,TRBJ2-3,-,TGTGCCAGCAGTTGGGGGCCAACCCCAAATCTTGGGCAGTATTTT,CASSWGPTPNLGQYF
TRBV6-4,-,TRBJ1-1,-,TGTGCCAGTAGTACACAGGAGAACACTGAAGCTTTCTTT,CASSTQENTEAFF
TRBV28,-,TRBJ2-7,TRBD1,TGTGCCAGCATCCCCCAAGGGACAGGTATCTACGAGCAGTACTTC,CASIPQGTGIYEQYF
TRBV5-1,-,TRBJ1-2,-,TGCGCCAGCAGCAAGCAACCCGGGCCCGAGTATGGCTACACCTTC,CASSKQPGPEYGYTF
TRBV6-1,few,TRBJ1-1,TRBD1,TGTGCCAGCAGTGTGACAGGGGGCCCGTACACTGAAGCTTTCTTT,CASSVTGGPYTEAFF
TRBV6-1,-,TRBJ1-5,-,TGTGCCAGCGCAGATCGCAGGGAGGGCAATCAGCCCCAGCATTTT,CASADRREGNQPQHF
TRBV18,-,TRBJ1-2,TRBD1,TGTGCCAGCTCACGTGACAGGGGGCACTACGACTGGACTAACTATGGCTACACCTTC,CASSRDRGHYDWTNYGYTF
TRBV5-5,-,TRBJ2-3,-,TGTGCCAGCAGCTTCACTGTCGTGACCGGCACAGATACGCAGTATTTT,CASSFTVVTGTDTQYF
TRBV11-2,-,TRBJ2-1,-,TGTGCCAGCAGCTCAGCCATTAGGGATACCTACAATGAGCAGTTCTTC,CASSSAIRDTYNEQFF
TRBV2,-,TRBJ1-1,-,TGTGCCAGCAGTGGAATACCCAGGGCGAACACTGAAGCTTTCTTT,CASSGIPRANTEAFF
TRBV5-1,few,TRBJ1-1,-,TGCGCCAGCAGCTTGGAGGGTCAGGGCCCTGAAGCTTTCTTT,CASSLEGQGPEAFF
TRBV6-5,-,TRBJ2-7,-,TGTGCCAGCAGTCGTCGGTCGACAGCCTACGAGCAGTACTTC,CASSRRSTAYEQYF
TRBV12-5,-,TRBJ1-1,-,TGTGCTAGTGGTCAACAGGGAGGGAGCACTGAAGCTTTCTTT,CASGQQGGSTEAFF
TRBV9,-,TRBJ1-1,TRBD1,TGTGCCAGCAGTTCCGGGACAGCCTCAGTTTTGAACACTGAAGCTTTCTTT,CASSSGTASVLNTEAFF
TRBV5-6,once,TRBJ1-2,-,TGTGCCAGCAGCCTCTCCGGGCCCGACGGTTATGGCTACACCTTC,CASSLSGPDGYGYTF
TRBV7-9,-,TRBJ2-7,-,TGTGCCAGCAGCTTTGGTCAGAGCTCCTACGAGCAGTACTTC,CASSFGQSSYEQYF
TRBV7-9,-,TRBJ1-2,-,TGTGCCAGCAGCCCTGGGGGCTATGGCTACACCTTC,CASSPGGYGYTF
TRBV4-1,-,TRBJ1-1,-,TGCGCCAGCAGCCCCCCCGGAGTAGGCACTGAAGCTTTCTTT,CASSPPGVGTEAFF
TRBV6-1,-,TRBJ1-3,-,TGTGCCAGCAGTGAAAACCAATTAAACACCATATATTTT,CASSENQLNTIYF
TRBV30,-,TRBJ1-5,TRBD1,TGTGCCTGGAGTTCTGGACAGGGATTCAATCAGCCCCAGCATTTT,CAWSSGQGFNQPQHF